This is a list of T cell receptor beta chains from one sample in a study of T cell responses to AZD1222 COVID-19 vaccine. Measured with immunoSEQ multiplex PCR; TCRdb has only the in-frame clones, and not every one. The sample yields about 120,000 clones, 90% to 95% seen once. The sequenced sample was peripheral blood, obtained on day 0 of AZD1222 vaccination. The receptors derive from an adult in good health. CDR3s include the opening cysteine and the closing phenylalanine or tryptophan. D genes are given only for firm matches. Size is omitted from some rows. Given values are once, few, many or a class for expanded clones.

J gene | V gene | CDR3 length | D gene | clone size | CDR3 DNA | CDR3 protein
TRBJ1-1 | TRBV5-1 | 13 | - | - | TGCGCCAGCAGCCTTTCGGAGTCCACTGAAGCTTTCTTT | CASSLSESTEAFF
TRBJ1-5 | TRBV19 | 15 | - | - | TGTGCCAGTAGTATAGATCGGCAGGTCATCCAGCCCCAGCATTTT | CASSIDRQVIQPQHF
TRBJ2-7 | TRBV3-1/TRBV3-2 | 15 | TRBD2 | - | TGTGCCAGCAGCCGTCGGGGACTAGTTGTGGGCGAGCAGTACTTC | CASSRRGLVVGEQYF
TRBJ2-6 | TRBV10-3 | 18 | - | once | TGTGCCATCAGTGAGTCTATACGGGCGGGGACTGGGGCCAACGTCCTGACTTTC | CAISESIRAGTGANVLTF
TRBJ1-6 | TRBV15 | 14 | TRBD1 | few | TGTGCCACCAGCAAGGGACAGGGGAATTCACCCCTCCACTTT | CATSKGQGNSPLHF
TRBJ1-1 | TRBV19 | 16 | - | - | TGTGCCAGTAGGTCCACGGGACAATCAGTGAACACTGAAGCTTTCTTT | CASRSTGQSVNTEAFF
TRBJ2-7 | TRBV19 | 15 | - | - | TGTGCCAGTAGTATCGAAGGAGGCAGGGCGGGGGAGCAGTACTTC | CASSIEGGRAGEQYF
TRBJ1-1 | TRBV19 | 15 | - | - | TGTGCCAGTAGGTTAGGCGGTCTGCAATCCACTGAAGCTTTCTTT | CASRLGGLQSTEAFF
TRBJ2-2 | TRBV11-2 | 18 | TRBD2 | - | TGTGCCAGCAGCTTCTCCGGGACTAGCGGGGGGGAGACCGGGGAGCTGTTTTTT | CASSFSGTSGGETGELFF
TRBJ1-6 | TRBV28 | 11 | - | - | TGTGCCAGCAGTTCCTCCTCACCCCTCCACTTT | CASSSSSPLHF
TRBJ2-1 | TRBV9 | 15 | - | - | TGTGCCAGCAGCGGACAGGATCGCGGCTTAGGGGAGCAGTTCTTC | CASSGQDRGLGEQFF
TRBJ2-1 | TRBV5-1 | 16 | TRBD2 | - | TGCGCCAGCAGCTTGGAGGAGCGGGAACTTGGCAATGAGCAGTTCTTC | CASSLEERELGNEQFF
TRBJ1-2 | TRBV5-1 | 15 | - | - | TGCGCCAGCAGCTTGAGTGGTACCGAAAGGTATGGCTACACCTTC | CASSLSGTERYGYTF
TRBJ2-7 | TRBV28 | 14 | - | once | TGTGCCAGCAGTCCCGGGCTAGGGGTCTACGAGCAGTACTTC | CASSPGLGVYEQYF
TRBJ2-1 | TRBV18 | 13 | - | - | TGTGCCAGCTCATTGGGGGCCAACAATGAGCAGTTCTTC | CASSLGANNEQFF
TRBJ2-5 | TRBV5-1 | 15 | - | - | TGCGCCAGCAGCCCCGCGGGACTCTTCATGGAGACCCAGTACTTC | CASSPAGLFMETQYF
TRBJ1-5 | TRBV18 | 15 | TRBD1 | - | TGTGCCAGCTCACCCTGGACAGGGAACAATCAGCCCCAGCATTTT | CASSPWTGNNQPQHF
TRBJ1-4 | TRBV7-9 | 17 | - | - | TGTGCCAGTAGCCCCCGGCTTTTAGGGGCAACTAATGAAAAACTGTTTTTT | CASSPRLLGATNEKLFF
TRBJ2-7 | TRBV5-4 | 14 | TRBD2 | - | TGTGCCAGCAGCTATACTAGCGACTCCTACGAGCAGTACTTC | CASSYTSDSYEQYF
TRBJ1-6 | TRBV27 | 16 | TRBD1 | - | TGTGCCAGCAGTTCCCTCCGGACAGGGTATAATTCACCCCTCCACTTT | CASSSLRTGYNSPLHF
TRBJ1-3 | TRBV5-1 | 16 | - | - | TGCGCCAGCAGCTCCGGACCCCGTGAAGCGGGAAACACCATATATTTT | CASSSGPREAGNTIYF
TRBJ1-1 | TRBV19 | 12 | - | - | TGTGCCAGTAGTTTTGGATCTTCGAAAGCTTTCTTT | CASSFGSSKAFF
TRBJ1-6 | TRBV5-1 | 12 | - | - | TGCGCCAGCAGCTTGGTCGGTTCACCCCTCCACTTT | CASSLVGSPLHF
TRBJ2-3 | TRBV12-3/TRBV12-4 | 12 | - | - | TGTGCCAGCAGTTTAGCTGGGGATACGCAGTATTTT | CASSLAGDTQYF
TRBJ2-5 | TRBV29-1 | 21 | - | - | TGCAGCGTTGGGTCCACTACGAGAAACTTGGACCGGGACACAACACAGTGGATCCAGTACTTC | CSVGSTTRNLDRDTTQWIQYF
TRBJ2-5 | TRBV2 | 13 | TRBD1 | - | TGTGCCAGCGATAGGGACAGGGAGGGGACCCAGTACTTC | CASDRDREGTQYF
TRBJ1-1 | TRBV28 | 15 | TRBD1 | - | TGTGCCAGCAGTCTAAGACAGGGACGGTCCACTGAAGCTTTCTTT | CASSLRQGRSTEAFF
TRBJ2-3 | TRBV7-9 | 14 | TRBD1 | - | TGTGCCAGCAGCTCCCGGACAGGAACAGATACGCAGTATTTT | CASSSRTGTDTQYF
TRBJ2-5 | TRBV10-3 | 15 | - | - | TGTGCCATCAGTGAAGAACGGGGCATGGAAGAGACCCAGTACTTC | CAISEERGMEETQYF
TRBJ2-1 | TRBV6-1 | 16 | TRBD2 | - | TGTGCCAGCAGTGAGAGTCCTAGCGGGAGCGTCCATGAGCAGTTCTTC | CASSESPSGSVHEQFF
TRBJ2-7 | TRBV4-1 | 19 | TRBD2 | - | TGCGCCAGCAGCCAAGATCCGGGACTAGCGGTACGGAGCTCCTACGAGCAGTACTTC | CASSQDPGLAVRSSYEQYF
TRBJ2-2 | TRBV28 | 15 | TRBD1 | - | TGTGCCAGCAGTGGGACAGGATGGCCAACCGGGGAGCTGTTTTTT | CASSGTGWPTGELFF
TRBJ2-6 | TRBV27 | 21 | TRBD1 | once | TGTGCCAGCAGTTTAAACCGCTTCGTAGGGACAGGGGGTTCTGGGGCCAACGTCCTGACTTTC | CASSLNRFVGTGGSGANVLTF
TRBJ2-7 | TRBV27 | 13 | - | - | TGTGCCAGCAGACGACATACCTCCTACGAGCAGTACTTC | CASRRHTSYEQYF
TRBJ1-5 | TRBV6-1 | 13 | - | - | TGTGCCAGCAGTGAAGCTTCAAATCAGCCCCAGCATTTT | CASSEASNQPQHF
TRBJ1-2 | TRBV5-8 | 13 | - | - | TGTGCCAGCAGCTGGGGGGGAGTATATGGCTACACCTTC | CASSWGGVYGYTF
TRBJ1-4 | TRBV7-2 | 14 | - | - | TGTGCCAGCAGCTCCAGGGCGGCTAATGAAAAACTGTTTTTT | CASSSRAANEKLFF
TRBJ1-2 | TRBV27 | 14 | TRBD1 | once | TGTGCCAGCAGCTCCCGGGACAGAGAAAATGGCTACACCTTC | CASSSRDRENGYTF
TRBJ1-2 | TRBV4-1 | 15 | - | - | TGCGCCAGCAGCCAGGGGCCTGGGCCTAACTATGGCTACACCTTC | CASSQGPGPNYGYTF
TRBJ2-1 | TRBV7-9 | 11 | - | - | TGTGCCAGCAGCCTAGACCTGGAGCAGTTCTTC | CASSLDLEQFF
TRBJ2-7 | TRBV11-1 | 14 | TRBD2 | - | TGTGCCAGCAGCTTAGGGCGGGGACTATTCGAGCAGTACTTC | CASSLGRGLFEQYF
TRBJ2-7 | TRBV5-1 | 14 | - | - | TGCGCCAGCAGCTCCAGAGGAGGGAAGAGCGAGCAGTACTTC | CASSSRGGKSEQYF
TRBJ1-3 | TRBV7-2 | 14 | - | - | TGTGCCAGCAGCTTAGCGACGGGTGGAAACACCATATATTTT | CASSLATGGNTIYF
TRBJ1-4 | TRBV7-9 | 16 | TRBD1 | - | TGTGCCAGCAGCTCCCCATCCGGGACAGGGGCTGAAAAACTGTTTTTT | CASSSPSGTGAEKLFF
TRBJ2-7 | TRBV5-4 | 14 | TRBD1 | - | TGTGCCAGCAGCACCGGGACAGACTCCTACGAGCAGTACTTC | CASSTGTDSYEQYF